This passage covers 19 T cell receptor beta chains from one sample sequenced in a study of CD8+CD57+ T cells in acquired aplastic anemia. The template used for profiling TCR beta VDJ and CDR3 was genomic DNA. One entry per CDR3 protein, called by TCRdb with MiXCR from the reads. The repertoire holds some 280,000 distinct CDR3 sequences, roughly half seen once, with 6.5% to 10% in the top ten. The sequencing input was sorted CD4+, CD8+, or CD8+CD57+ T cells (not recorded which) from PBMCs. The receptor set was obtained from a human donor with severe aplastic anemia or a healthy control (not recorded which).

The CDR3 here is CASSLARGAGYEQYF. CDR3 sequence (DNA): TGCGCCAGCAGCTTGGCCCGGGGGGCGGGCTACGAGCAGTACTTC. This chain uses TRBV5-1 with TRBJ2-7; possible D gene TRBD2, 7 bases. The germline V and J ends were trimmed by 0 bases and 3 bases, with 13 bases remaining between them. Germline assignment: CDR1 SGHRS and CDR2 YFSETQ. CDR3 size: 15 residues.

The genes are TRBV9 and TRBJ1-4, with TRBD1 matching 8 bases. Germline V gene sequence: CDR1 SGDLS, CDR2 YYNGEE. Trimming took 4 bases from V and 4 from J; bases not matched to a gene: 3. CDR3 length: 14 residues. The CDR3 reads CASSPGQVNEKLFF. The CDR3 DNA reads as TGTGCCAGCAGCCCGGGACAGGTTAATGAAAAACTGTTTTTT.

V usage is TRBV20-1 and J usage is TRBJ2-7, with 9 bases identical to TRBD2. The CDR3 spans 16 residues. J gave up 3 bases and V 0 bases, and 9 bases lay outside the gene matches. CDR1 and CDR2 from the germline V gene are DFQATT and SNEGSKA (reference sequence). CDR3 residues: CSARDLKAGGGYEQYF. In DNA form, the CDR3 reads TGCAGTGCTAGAGATCTGAAAGCGGGAGGTGGCTACGAGCAGTACTTC.

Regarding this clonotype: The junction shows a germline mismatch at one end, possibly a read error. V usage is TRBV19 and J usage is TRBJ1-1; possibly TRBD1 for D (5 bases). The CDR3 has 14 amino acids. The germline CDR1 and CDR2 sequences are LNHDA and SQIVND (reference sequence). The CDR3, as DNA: TGTGCCAGTAGTTTCCAGGGCCCGAACACTGGAGCTTTCTTT. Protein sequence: CASSFQGPNTGAFF. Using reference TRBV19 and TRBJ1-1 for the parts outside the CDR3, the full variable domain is DGGITQSPKYLFRKEGQNVTLSCEQNLNHDAMYWYRQDPGQGLRLIYYSQIVNDFQKGDIAEGYSVSREKKESFPLTVTSAQKNPTAFYLCASSFQGPNTGAFFGQGTRLTVV.

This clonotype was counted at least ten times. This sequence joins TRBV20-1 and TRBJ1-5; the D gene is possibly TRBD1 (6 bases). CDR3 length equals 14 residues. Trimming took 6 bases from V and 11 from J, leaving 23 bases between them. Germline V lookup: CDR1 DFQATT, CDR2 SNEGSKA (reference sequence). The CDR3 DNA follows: TGCAGTGCGCGCTCCCGGGGGGCCTCAGGGGCCCAGCATTTT. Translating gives CSARSRGASGAQHF.

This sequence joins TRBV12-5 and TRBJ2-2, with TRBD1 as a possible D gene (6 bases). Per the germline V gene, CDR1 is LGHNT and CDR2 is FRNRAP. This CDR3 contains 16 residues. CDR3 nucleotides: TGTGCCAGCAGCGATACTACGACAGGGAACACCGGGGAGCTGTTTTTT. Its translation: CASSDTTTGNTGELFF.

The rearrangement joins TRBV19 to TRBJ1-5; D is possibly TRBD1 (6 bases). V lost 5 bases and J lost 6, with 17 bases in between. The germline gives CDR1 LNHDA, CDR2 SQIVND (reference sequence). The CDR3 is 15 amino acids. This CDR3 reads CASSADQGTVQPQHF. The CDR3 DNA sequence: TGTGCCAGTAGTGCCGATCAGGGGACCGTTCAGCCCCAGCATTTT.

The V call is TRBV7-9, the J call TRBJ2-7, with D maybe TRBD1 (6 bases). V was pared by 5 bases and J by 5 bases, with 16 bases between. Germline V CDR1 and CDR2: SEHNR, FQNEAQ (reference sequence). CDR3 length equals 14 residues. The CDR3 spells CASSANQGSNEQYF. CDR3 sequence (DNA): TGTGCCAGCAGCGCAAACCAGGGGTCCAACGAGCAGTACTTC.

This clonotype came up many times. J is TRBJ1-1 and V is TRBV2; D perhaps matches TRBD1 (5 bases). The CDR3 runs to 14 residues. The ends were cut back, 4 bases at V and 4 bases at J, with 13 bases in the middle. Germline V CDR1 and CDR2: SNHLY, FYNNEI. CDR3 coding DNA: TGTGCCAGCAGTGCGCGCAGGGAGGCCACTGAAGCTTTCTTT. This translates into CASSARREATEAFF.

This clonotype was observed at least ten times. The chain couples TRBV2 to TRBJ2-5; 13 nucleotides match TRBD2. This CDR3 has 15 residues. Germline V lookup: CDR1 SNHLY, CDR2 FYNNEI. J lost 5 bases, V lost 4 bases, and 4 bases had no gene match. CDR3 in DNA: TGTGCCAGCAGTGGGACTAGCGGGGGTAGTGAGACCCAGTACTTC. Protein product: CASSGTSGGSETQYF.

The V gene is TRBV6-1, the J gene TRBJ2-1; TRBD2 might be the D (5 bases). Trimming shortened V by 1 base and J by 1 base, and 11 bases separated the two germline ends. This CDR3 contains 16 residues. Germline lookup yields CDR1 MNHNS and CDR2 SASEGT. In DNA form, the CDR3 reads TGTGCCAGCAGTGAAGTCTCTAGCCTATCCTACAATGAGCAGTTCTTC. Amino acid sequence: CASSEVSSLSYNEQFF.

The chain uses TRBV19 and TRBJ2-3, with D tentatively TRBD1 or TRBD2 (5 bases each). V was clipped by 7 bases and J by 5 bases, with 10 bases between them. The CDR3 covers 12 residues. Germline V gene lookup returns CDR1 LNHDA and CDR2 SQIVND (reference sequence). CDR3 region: CASKGTGDTQYF. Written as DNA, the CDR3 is TGTGCCAGTAAGGGGACGGGAGATACGCAGTATTTT. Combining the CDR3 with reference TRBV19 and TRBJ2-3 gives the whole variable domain DGGITQSPKYLFRKEGQNVTLSCEQNLNHDAMYWYRQDPGQGLRLIYYSQIVNDFQKGDIAEGYSVSREKKESFPLTVTSAQKNPTAFYLCASKGTGDTQYFGPGTRLTVL.

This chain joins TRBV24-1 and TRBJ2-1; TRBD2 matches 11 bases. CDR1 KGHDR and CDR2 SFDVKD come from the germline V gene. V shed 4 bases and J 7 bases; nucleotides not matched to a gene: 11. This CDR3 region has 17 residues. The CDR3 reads CATSDQHSGRAGNEQFF. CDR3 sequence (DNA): TGTGCCACCAGTGACCAACATAGCGGGAGGGCCGGGAATGAGCAGTTCTTC.

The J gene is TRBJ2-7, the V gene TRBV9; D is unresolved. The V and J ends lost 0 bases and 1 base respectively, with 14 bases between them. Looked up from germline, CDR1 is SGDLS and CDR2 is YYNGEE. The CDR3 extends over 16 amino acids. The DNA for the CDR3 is TGTGCCAGCAGCGTAGACTCAGGCTCGGCTTCCTACGAGCAGTACTTC. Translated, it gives CASSVDSGSASYEQYF.

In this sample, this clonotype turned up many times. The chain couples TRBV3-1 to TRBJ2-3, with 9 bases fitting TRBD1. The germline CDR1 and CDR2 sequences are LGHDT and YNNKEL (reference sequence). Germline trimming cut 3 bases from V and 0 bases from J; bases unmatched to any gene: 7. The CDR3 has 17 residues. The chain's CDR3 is CASSQWDRALSTDTQYF. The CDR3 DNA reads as TGTGCCAGCAGCCAGTGGGACAGGGCCCTTAGCACAGATACGCAGTATTTT.

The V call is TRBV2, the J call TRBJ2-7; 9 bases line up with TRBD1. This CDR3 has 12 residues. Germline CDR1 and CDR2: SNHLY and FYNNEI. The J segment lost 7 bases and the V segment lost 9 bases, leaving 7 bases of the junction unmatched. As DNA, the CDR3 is TGTGCCAGAGGACAGGGGCAGGGGGAGCAGTACTTC. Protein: CARGQGQGEQYF. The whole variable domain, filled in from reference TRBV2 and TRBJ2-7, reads EPEVTQTPSHQVTQMGQEVILRCVPISNHLYFYWYRQILGQKVEFLVSFYNNEISEKSEIFDDQFSVERPDGSNFTLKIRSTKLEDSAMYFCARGQGQGEQYFGPGTRLTVT.

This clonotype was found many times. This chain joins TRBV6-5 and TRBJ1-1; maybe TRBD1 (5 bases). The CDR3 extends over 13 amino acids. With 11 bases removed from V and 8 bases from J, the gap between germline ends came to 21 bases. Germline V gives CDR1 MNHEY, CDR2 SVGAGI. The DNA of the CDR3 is TGTGCCGGGGGGTCTAGCCCACCGGGGGAAGCTTTCTTT. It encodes CAGGSSPPGEAFF.

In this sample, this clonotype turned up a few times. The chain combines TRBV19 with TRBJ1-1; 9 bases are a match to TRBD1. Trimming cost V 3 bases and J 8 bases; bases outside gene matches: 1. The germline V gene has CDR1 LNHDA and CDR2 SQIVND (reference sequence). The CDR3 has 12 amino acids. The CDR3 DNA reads TGTGCCAGTAGTATGGGACAGGGCGAAGCTTTCTTT. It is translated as CASSMGQGEAFF.

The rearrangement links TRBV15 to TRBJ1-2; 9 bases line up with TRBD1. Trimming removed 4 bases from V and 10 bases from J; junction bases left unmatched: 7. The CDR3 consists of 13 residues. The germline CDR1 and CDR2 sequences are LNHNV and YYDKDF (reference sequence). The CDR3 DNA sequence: TGTGCCACCAGCATAGACAGGGGGGGGCCCTACACCTTC. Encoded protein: CATSIDRGGPYTF.